This T cell receptor beta chain was identified in a study of cytotoxic CD8 clonotypes in ibrutinib-treated CLL. Overall study: In all, 10 to 11 patients were relapsed/refractory, fewer than 16 were treatment-naive and about 17 were IGHV unmutated.

Profiling relied on immunoSEQ multiplex PCR, and the TCRdb table lists in-frame clones only, not all of them. The sample carries about 130,000 clones, under 90% recorded once. Of note for this clone: Its matching antigen is unknown.

Overall study findings and caveats: Sustained-remission and progressing patients were not sampled at matched times. Private clonotypes, not public ones, expanded at ibrutinib response. Clonality rose at ibrutinib response, held steady in sustained remission, and fell toward baseline at progression.

Germline loops: CDR1 GTSNPN, CDR2 SVGIG (reference sequence). This CDR3 has 14 residues. The V gene lost 3 bases and the J gene lost 5 bases, with 13 bases spanning the gap. The TCR was taken from a human donor with chronic lymphocytic leukemia. This chain joins TRBV30 and TRBJ2-2; the D gene could be TRBD1 or TRBD2 (6 bases each). The sequencing here drew on PBMCs, taken after 24 months of ibrutinib treatment. Here the CDR3 reads CAWSGGPITGELFF. CDR3 nucleotide sequence: TGTGCCTGGAGCGGGGGCCCGATTACCGGGGAGCTGTTTTTT.